Included here is one T cell receptor (beta chain) sequence, with context. Trimming removed 10 bases from V and 3 bases from J, with 16 bases in between. Germline assignment: CDR1 SNHLY and CDR2 FYNNEI. CDR3 length equals 14 residues. The table came from immunoSEQ multiplex PCR; TCRdb's copy has only in-frame clones and leaves some out. The table records fewer than 600,000 clones, 79% of them present only once. Donation came from healthy HIV-negative adults that had no recent acute infections or vaccinations. This sample is drawn from a study of shared clonotypes between healthy human individuals. As for the study in general: The donor pool was made up of two women and a few men aged 18 to 49.

The J gene is TRBJ2-1, the V gene TRBV2; unclear D gene. Sequenced sample: PBMCs. The source is a woman in her thirties or forties in good health. Some clones in this sample may be carry-over from other donors' samples. The CDR3 DNA is TGTGCCAAGAAGGCAGGCACTAACTACAATGAGCAGTTCTTC. This codes for CAKKAGTNYNEQFF.